This is a list of T cell receptor beta chains from one sample in a study of blood T cell repertoires in COVID-19. Using immunoSEQ multiplex PCR, the repertoire was profiled, and TCRdb retains in-frame clones only, with some absent. Of 250,000 to 350,000 clones listed, approximately 83% were seen once; the top ten hold less than 2.5%. Sequencing used peripheral blood. These receptors all stem from a woman aged 25 to 39 who had recovered from COVID-19. The CDR3 runs from the conserved cysteine through the conserved F or W. A D gene is named only where the DNA matches it firmly.

V: TRBV9
D: -
CDR3: CASSADRRGGSYGYTF

V: TRBV29-1
D: -
CDR3: CSVEPTSKGETQYF

V: TRBV10-3
D: TRBD1
CDR3: CAISGQGAAPYEQYF

V: TRBV2
D: TRBD1
CDR3: CASSSDRGDNEQFF

V: TRBV27
D: TRBD1
CDR3: CASSTRQGQNSPLHF

V: TRBV27
D: TRBD1
CDR3: CASIPHPGQVGGSYEQYF

V: TRBV2
D: TRBD1
CDR3: CASSERGQLRSPLHF

V: TRBV6-2/TRBV6-3
D: TRBD1
CDR3: CASSYSRSGTGRGYTF

V: TRBV7-2
D: -
CDR3: CASSLAGQLYEQYF

V: TRBV5-6
D: -
CDR3: CASSLERATFREKLFF

V: TRBV6-5
D: -
CDR3: CASSLRGMEGYTF

V: TRBV5-5
D: TRBD1
CDR3: CASSPVQGGGTGELFF

V: TRBV4-1
D: -
CDR3: CASSQDRGDYTGELFF

V: TRBV27
D: -
CDR3: CASSFVQGNTGELFF

V: TRBV4-1
D: -
CDR3: CASSQFGQLNTEAFF

V: TRBV7-2
D: -
CDR3: CASSLVSWGVVDIQYF

V: TRBV25-1
D: TRBD1
CDR3: CASSENDRGETQYF

V: TRBV19
D: -
CDR3: CASSISFSATGELFF

V: TRBV10-3
D: -
CDR3: CAMTADANSPLHF

V: TRBV3-1/TRBV3-2
D: -
CDR3: CASSQDLGQGGNTEAFF

V: TRBV7-9
D: TRBD1
CDR3: CASSFCTGACGQPQHF

V: TRBV5-4
D: TRBD1
CDR3: CASSDRVGDGYTF

V: TRBV6-5
D: TRBD2
CDR3: CASRRSGTRTDTQYF

V: TRBV24-1
D: -
CDR3: CATSDPSKDTQYF

V: TRBV2
D: TRBD1
CDR3: CASSWDRSTEQYF

V: TRBV7-9
D: -
CDR3: CASSRQGQTEAFF

V: TRBV29-1
D: TRBD1
CDR3: CSTTGTGPSGYTF

V: TRBV12-3/TRBV12-4
D: -
CDR3: CASSLGRAVTQYF

V: TRBV18
D: TRBD1
CDR3: CASSTGANTGELFF

V: TRBV5-8
D: -
CDR3: CASSLRRGYTDTQYF

V: TRBV7-9
D: TRBD1
CDR3: CASSQSRGHSMNTEAFF

V: TRBV19
D: -
CDR3: CASAARGSYYEQYF

V: TRBV29-1
D: -
CDR3: CSVEADKNTEAFF

V: TRBV6-2/TRBV6-3
D: -
CDR3: CASSYSLGGFQPQHF

V: TRBV2
D: -
CDR3: CASSRQGNEQYF

V: TRBV2
D: -
CDR3: CASRIGQGGWSETQYF

V: TRBV27
D: -
CDR3: CASSLYFGQPQHF

V: TRBV3-1/TRBV3-2
D: -
CDR3: CASSPTVKNSPLHF

V: TRBV7-2
D: TRBD1
CDR3: CASSLGGGGQGAYEQYF

V: TRBV7-8
D: -
CDR3: CASSFGAGELMNTEAFF

V: TRBV6-5
D: TRBD1
CDR3: CASRGDREVEKLFF

V: TRBV19
D: -
CDR3: CASTGAISSREQYF

V: TRBV7-9
D: -
CDR3: CASSLGYSSNYGYTF

V: TRBV2
D: -
CDR3: CASTSVEGTKLFF

V: TRBV19
D: TRBD2
CDR3: CASSPPTSGRGTDTQYF

V: TRBV4-3
D: -
CDR3: CASSQDIRTFDSPLHF

V: TRBV5-4
D: -
CDR3: CASSLSPYEQYF

V: TRBV7-2
D: -
CDR3: CASSLEGVPYEQYF

V: TRBV5-1
D: TRBD2
CDR3: CASSSGRTSGSASTDTQYF

V: TRBV5-4
D: -
CDR3: CASSSGTNLIWATQYF

V: TRBV5-1
D: TRBD1
CDR3: CASSFRDSATEAFF

V: TRBV4-1
D: -
CDR3: CASSHQTGLDTEAFF

V: TRBV2
D: -
CDR3: CASSDVQKNIQYF

V: TRBV13
D: -
CDR3: CASSSDYGYTF

V: TRBV4-2
D: TRBD2
CDR3: CASSLTQTSGSYEQYF

V: TRBV10-2
D: -
CDR3: CASRHIRDTNTEAFF

V: TRBV7-9
D: TRBD1
CDR3: CASSLTGDRDVLTF

V: TRBV6-5
D: -
CDR3: CASSQASTASFF

V: TRBV6-4
D: -
CDR3: CASSVDLGGHNEQFF